This entry lists 13 T cell receptor beta chains sequenced from one sample in a study of T cell repertoires in cytomegalovirus infection. These receptors' targets are unknown. TCRdb re-analysed the reads in MiXCR, keeping a single row per CDR3 protein. The sample gives a few hundred thousand distinct CDR3 sequences, roughly 25% of which show up once; less than 15% is in the top ten. Material: cultured PBMCs, obtained from culture after CMV antigen stimulation. The source is a human donor in good health (CMV status not recorded). Some clones in this sample may be carry-over from other donors' samples.

V is TRBV4-3 and J is TRBJ1-1; D gene uncertain. The CDR3 has 15 amino acids. Trimming stripped 1 base from V and 4 bases from J, with 13 bases between. Germline CDR1 is LGHNA and CDR2 is YSLEER. CDR3 protein: CASSQGVVSGTEAFF. The CDR3 DNA reads TGCGCCAGCAGCCAAGGCGTTGTGTCAGGCACTGAAGCTTTCTTT.

This clonotype turned up a few times. The chain is built from TRBV7-2 and TRBJ2-3; tentative D call: TRBD2 (6 bases). Germline V lookup: CDR1 SGHTA, CDR2 FQGNSA. Trimming removed 5 bases at V and 2 bases at J, with 14 bases between. The CDR3 length is 15 residues. In nucleotides, the CDR3 is TGTGCCAGCAGCCCCCGGCGGGGACCCACAGATACGCAGTATTTT. It specifies CASSPRRGPTDTQYF.

This clonotype was counted a few times. V and J are TRBV5-4 and TRBJ2-1; TRBD2 agrees at 7 bases. V dropped 4 bases and J dropped 7; count of bases not matched to a gene: 5. The CDR3 loop spans 13 amino acids. The germline CDR1 and CDR2 sequences are SGHNT and YYREEE (reference sequence). The DNA of the CDR3 is TGTGCCAGCAGCGCCCTCGGGGGGAATGAGCAGTTCTTC. This codes for CASSALGGNEQFF.

This chain links TRBV10-3 with TRBJ2-1, with D maybe TRBD2 (6 bases). CDR1 is ENHRY, CDR2 SYGVKD, per germline. CDR3 size: 12 residues. Trimming removed 10 bases at V and 11 bases at J, with 18 bases between. The CDR3 DNA reads TGTGCCACCAACCTGGAGGAGGGGAAGCAGTTCTTC. Its protein product is CATNLEEGKQFF.

This chain links TRBV5-4 with TRBJ2-7, with TRBD2 matching 11 bases. CDR1 SGHNT and CDR2 YYREEE come from the germline V gene (reference sequence). The CDR3 runs to 14 residues. V was pared by 4 bases and J by 7 bases, with 7 bases of the junction left unmatched. CDR3 sequence (DNA): TGTGCCAGCAGCGTTACTAGCGGGAGTCTTGAGCAGTACTTC. Protein: CASSVTSGSLEQYF.

This clonotype was seen more than once but under ten times. This chain joins TRBV6-2 or TRBV6-3 and TRBJ2-7; no definite D call. V was pared by 2 bases and J by 7 bases, with 9 bases between. Germline assignment: CDR1 MNHEY and CDR2 SVGEGT. This CDR3 has 12 residues. The CDR3 loop is CASSYMCLEQYV. The CDR3 DNA reads TGTGCCAGCAGTTACATGTGTCTAGAGCAGTACGTC.

The chain recombines TRBV2 with TRBJ2-2; 10 nucleotides line up with TRBD2. With 5 bases clipped from V and 4 bases from J, the junction kept 7 bases outside the gene matches. CDR1 is SNHLY, CDR2 FYNNEI, per germline. The CDR3 sequence is 16 residues long. In DNA form, the CDR3 reads TGTGCCAGCAGTACCCCTAGCGGGAGTCTCACCGGGGAGCTGTTTTTT. Its protein is CASSTPSGSLTGELFF.

V gene TRBV6-5 combines with J gene TRBJ2-1, with D maybe TRBD2 (6 bases). CDR1 and CDR2 from the germline V gene are MNHEY and SVGAGI. The V end lost 6 bases, the J end lost 5 bases, and 14 bases lay between the germline ends. The CDR3 runs 14 residues. The CDR3: CASRGGPSHNEQFF. The CDR3 coding sequence is TGTGCCAGCAGGGGAGGACCCTCTCACAATGAGCAGTTCTTC.

The chain uses TRBV20-1 and TRBJ1-5, with TRBD1 identical over 8 bases. CDR1 and CDR2 (germline): DFQATT, SNEGSKA (reference sequence). The CDR3 loop spans 17 amino acids. V was pared by 0 bases and J by 0 bases, with 7 bases of the junction left unmatched. CDR3 protein: CSARDRGTGYSNQPQHF. The CDR3 coding sequence is TGCAGTGCTAGAGATCGTGGGACAGGATATAGCAATCAGCCCCAGCATTTT.

CDR3 DNA sequence: TGTGCCAGCAGTTACCGTGAGGGGGAGTTCACCTACGAGCAGTACTTC. Translating gives CASSYREGEFTYEQYF. The chain uses TRBV6-2 or TRBV6-3 and TRBJ2-7, with a possible D match to TRBD1 (6 bases). V was shortened by 2 bases and J by 2 bases, with 16 bases between the two germline ends. The CDR3 length is 16 residues. Germline CDR1 is MNHEY and CDR2 is SVGEGT.

This clonotype came up a few times. The chain uses TRBV28 and TRBJ2-4, with a possible D match to TRBD2 (7 bases). The V gene's germline CDR1 is MDHEN and CDR2 SYDVKM. CDR3 length: 16 amino acids. Trimming removed 6 bases at V and 5 bases at J, with 20 bases between. The CDR3 region is CASSSTSGGGENIQYF. Written as DNA, the CDR3 is TGTGCCAGCAGCTCGACTTCCGGAGGGGGGGAAAACATTCAGTACTTC.

This rearrangement joins TRBV10-3 to TRBJ2-7; a weak D match, TRBD2 (5 bases). Germline V gene lookup returns CDR1 ENHRY and CDR2 SYGVKD. CDR3 length: 13 amino acids. The CDR3 protein is CAISSDSYARQNV. In nucleotides, the CDR3 is TGTGCCATCAGCTCGGACTCTTACGCACGGCAGAACGTC.

In this sample, this clonotype turned up a few times. The chain has TRBV7-2 and TRBJ1-1, with a tentative D call TRBD1 (5 bases). CDR1 SGHTA and CDR2 FQGNSA come from the germline V gene. There are 13 residues in the CDR3. Trimming cost V 1 base and J 3 bases, with 6 bases left between them. The CDR3 here is CASSLEQDTEAFF. CDR3 coding DNA: TGTGCCAGCAGCTTAGAACAGGACACTGAAGCTTTCTTT.